The clone carrying this T cell receptor (beta chain) was picked up one time. Its antigen is as yet unknown. These data belong to a study of T cell responses to AZD1222 COVID-19 vaccine. The study, taken as a whole, reports: In a largely white British group with more females than males, clonal diversity was possibly underestimated. Targeting of unmutated variant regions was reportedly seen in nearly half of spike-specific TCRs. Elevations in Spike-specific TCR breadth and depth followed administration of two AZD1222 doses. Vaccine-related CD4 TCRs covered spike, predominating at 160-218 and 743-854.

The germline CDR1 and CDR2 sequences are SGHNT and YYREEE (reference sequence). The CDR3 loop spans 15 amino acids. Trimming shortened V by 4 bases and J by 2 bases, and 15 bases separated the two germline ends. Clones were read by immunoSEQ multiplex PCR, and TCRdb kept only the in-frame ones, dropping some. Of more than 45,000 clones listed, about 81% are singletons. The sequence was collected from an adult in good health. Sequenced here: peripheral blood, sampled on day 0 of AZD1222 vaccination. The chain recombines TRBV5-4 with TRBJ1-1; D might be TRBD1 (6 bases). The CDR3 reads CASSTGQSPNTEAFF. Written as DNA, the CDR3 is TGTGCCAGCAGCACCGGACAGAGCCCCAACACTGAAGCTTTCTTT. The complete variable domain, with remaining parts taken from reference TRBV5-4 and TRBJ1-1, reads ETGVTQSPTHLIKTRGQQVTLRCSSQSGHNTVSWYQQALGQGPQFIFQYYREEENGRGNFPPRFSGLQFPNYSSELNVNALELDDSALYLCASSTGQSPNTEAFFGQGTRLTVV.